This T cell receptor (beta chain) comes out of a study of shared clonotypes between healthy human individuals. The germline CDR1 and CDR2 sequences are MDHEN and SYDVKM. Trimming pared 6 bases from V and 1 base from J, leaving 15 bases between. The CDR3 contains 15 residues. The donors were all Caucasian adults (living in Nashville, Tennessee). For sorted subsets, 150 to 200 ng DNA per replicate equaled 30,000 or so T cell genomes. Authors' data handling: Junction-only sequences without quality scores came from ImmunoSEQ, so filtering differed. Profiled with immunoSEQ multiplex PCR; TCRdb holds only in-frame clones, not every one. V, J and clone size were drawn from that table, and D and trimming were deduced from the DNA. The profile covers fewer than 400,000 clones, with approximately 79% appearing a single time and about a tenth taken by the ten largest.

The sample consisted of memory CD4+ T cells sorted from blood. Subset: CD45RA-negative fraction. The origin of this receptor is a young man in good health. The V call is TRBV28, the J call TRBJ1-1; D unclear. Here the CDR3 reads CASSQQSFGNTEAFF. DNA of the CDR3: TGTGCCAGCAGCCAGCAGTCGTTCGGGAACACTGAAGCTTTCTTT.